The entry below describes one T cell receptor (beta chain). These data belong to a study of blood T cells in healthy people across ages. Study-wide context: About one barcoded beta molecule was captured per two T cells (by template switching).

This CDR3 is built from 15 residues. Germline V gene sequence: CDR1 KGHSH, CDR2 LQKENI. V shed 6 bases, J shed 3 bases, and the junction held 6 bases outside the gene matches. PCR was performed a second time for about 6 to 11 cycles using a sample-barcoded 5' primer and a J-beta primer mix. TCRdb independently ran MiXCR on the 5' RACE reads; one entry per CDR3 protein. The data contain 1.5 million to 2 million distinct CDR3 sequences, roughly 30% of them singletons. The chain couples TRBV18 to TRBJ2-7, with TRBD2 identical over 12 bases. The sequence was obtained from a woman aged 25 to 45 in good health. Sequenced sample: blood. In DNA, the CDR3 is TGTGCCAGCTCTTTGCGGACTAGCGGGGTCTACGAGCAGTACTTC. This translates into CASSLRTSGVYEQYF.